This entry lists 7 T cell receptor beta chains sequenced from one sample in a study of naive and memory T cell subsets. An equimolar mix of two oligonucleotides served as the beta constant-region primer for TRBC1 and TRBC2. TCRdb passed the UMI-ligation and nested PCR reads through MiXCR, listing each CDR3 protein once. The sample shows 70,000 to 95,000 distinct CDR3 sequences, 5.5% to 8.5% of them seen only once. Specimen: central memory CD4+ T cells from blood. The receptors shown here come from a human donor in good health.

This clonotype was detected a few times. The genes are TRBV6-2 or TRBV6-3 and TRBJ1-3; D uncertain. This CDR3 region has 17 residues. With 6 bases removed from V and 0 bases from J, the gap between germline ends came to 18 bases. The germline CDR1 and CDR2 sequences are MNHEY and SVGEGT. CDR3 nucleotide sequence: TGTGCCAGCAGAAAAGGAGAACTACGGTTCTCTGGAAACACCATATATTTT. It is translated as CASRKGELRFSGNTIYF.

This clonotype was observed many times. The CDR3 nucleotides read TGTGCCAGCAGCCGGGAAAGGGGAGGCTACACCTTC. This codes for CASSRERGGYTF. The chain is built from TRBV6-5 and TRBJ1-2; TRBD1 is a possible D gene (5 bases). The germline V and J ends were trimmed by 6 bases and 8 bases, with 13 bases remaining between them. Germline values: CDR1 MNHEY, CDR2 SVGAGI. This CDR3 spans 12 amino acids.

The chain uses TRBV28 and TRBJ1-6; D is uncertain. Trimming cost V 3 bases and J 7 bases, with 7 bases left between them. The germline CDR1 and CDR2 sequences are MDHEN and SYDVKM. The length of the CDR3 is 13 residues. CDR3 bases: TGTGCCAGCAGTTTTTCGGGGAATTCACCCCTCCACTTT. Its translation: CASSFSGNSPLHF.

This clonotype was counted a few times. The chain recombines TRBV19 with TRBJ1-6; D may be TRBD1 (6 bases). Germline V gene sequence: CDR1 LNHDA, CDR2 SQIVND (reference sequence). The CDR3 covers 16 residues. V lost 8 bases, J lost 5 bases, and 19 bases lay in between. CDR3 bases: TGTGCCAGTTGGCCGACAGGAGCGGCGGATAATTCACCCCTCCACTTT. It is translated as CASWPTGAADNSPLHF.

This clonotype was seen only a few times. The chain carries TRBV7-6 and TRBJ2-3, with 11 bases matching TRBD2. Germline trimming cut 4 bases from V and 0 bases from J; bases unmatched to any gene: 3. CDR3 length: 16 amino acids. From germline, CDR1 is SGHVS and CDR2 FNYEAQ. Written as DNA, the CDR3 is TGTGCCAGCAGCTACCGGACTAGCGGGAGCACAGATACGCAGTATTTT. This encodes CASSYRTSGSTDTQYF. The full variable domain, its missing parts supplied by reference TRBV7-6 and TRBJ2-3, is GAGVSQSPRYKVTKRGQDVALRCDPISGHVSLYWYRQALGQGPEFLTYFNYEAQQDKSGLPNDRFSAERPEGSISTLTIQRTEQRDSAMYRCASSYRTSGSTDTQYFGPGTRLTVL.

V usage is TRBV29-1 and J usage is TRBJ2-1, with D tentatively TRBD1 (6 bases). The CDR3 consists of 14 residues. Trimming removed 4 bases from V and 4 bases from J, with 14 bases in between. The germline V gene encodes CDR1 SQVTM and CDR2 ANQGSEA. The CDR3 bases are TGCAGCGTTGTATCAGGGGAAAAATACAATGAGCAGTTCTTC. Amino acids: CSVVSGEKYNEQFF.

The gene calls are TRBV19 and TRBJ2-5, with D possibly TRBD1 on 6 matching bases. The germline gives CDR1 LNHDA, CDR2 SQIVND (reference sequence). V was trimmed by 4 bases and J by 4 bases, leaving 13 bases between them. The CDR3 loop spans 14 amino acids. The CDR3 here is CASSTPGEIETQYF. In nucleotides, the CDR3 is TGTGCCAGTAGTACCCCAGGGGAAATAGAGACCCAGTACTTC.